One sample yielded the 19 T cell receptor beta chains listed below, sequenced in a study of blood T cell repertoires in COVID-19. The assay was immunoSEQ multiplex PCR, and TCRdb's table has in-frame clones only and misses some. The sample includes 200,000 or so clones, roughly 91% seen only once; the top ten take 7% to 7.5%. Sequencing was performed on PBMCs or T cells enriched from blood (not recorded which). The receptors come from a man aged 30-40 years in a cohort exposed to, infected with or recovered from COVID-19 (not recorded which).

The V call is TRBV7-8, the J call TRBJ2-7; TRBD2 is a possible D gene (5 bases). There are 20 residues in the CDR3. Trimming cost V 1 base and J 2 bases, with 27 bases left between them. CDR1 and CDR2 (germline): SGHVS, FQNEAQ. The CDR3 DNA sequence: TGTGCCAGCAGCTTAGTTTCGTCGTTAGGACTCCGCCTCACCCCCTACGAGCAGTACTTC. It codes for CASSLVSSLGLRLTPYEQYF.

V gene TRBV28 combines with J gene TRBJ1-2; D unclear. Per the germline V gene, CDR1 is MDHEN and CDR2 is SYDVKM. The CDR3 is 15 amino acids. V dropped 7 bases and J dropped 5 bases, with 20 bases sitting between them. CDR3 DNA sequence: TGTGCCAGCACCCAACTCGGGGTGGCGGGGTATGGCTACACCTTC. This encodes CASTQLGVAGYGYTF.

The chain combines TRBV3-1 (or the pseudogene TRBV3-2) with TRBJ2-5; D remains unclear. V shed 2 bases and J shed 4 bases, with 11 bases lying between them. The CDR3 spans 14 residues. Germline V lookup: CDR1 LGHDT, CDR2 YNNKEL (reference sequence). The chain's CDR3 is CASSQRRQRETQYF. The CDR3 DNA is TGTGCCAGCAGCCAAAGGCGGCAGAGAGAGACCCAGTACTTC.

The chain links TRBV28 to TRBJ1-5; perhaps TRBD1 as D (6 bases). The CDR3 is made up of 14 amino acids. Looked up from germline, CDR1 is MDHEN and CDR2 is SYDVKM. Trimming shortened V by 5 bases and J by 7 bases, and 15 bases separated the two germline ends. CDR3 DNA sequence: TGTGCCAGCAGTATGAGGGGGTTGGAGCAGCCCCAGCATTTT. Amino acid sequence: CASSMRGLEQPQHF.

The rearrangement uses TRBV7-9 and TRBJ2-5; the D is unclear. Germline CDR1 and CDR2: SEHNR and FQNEAQ (reference sequence). CDR3 length equals 15 residues. Trimming pared 4 bases from V and 1 base from J, leaving 13 bases between. CDR3 in DNA: TGTGCCAGCAGCTCCCCCTCGCAAGCCCAAGAGACCCAGTACTTC. This encodes CASSSPSQAQETQYF.

This chain uses TRBV24-1 with TRBJ2-2, with 7 bases lining up with TRBD1. The germline CDR1 and CDR2 sequences are KGHDR and SFDVKD. V lost 0 bases to trimming and J lost 6 bases; unmatched junction nucleotides: 0. The CDR3 is 14 amino acids. Written as DNA, the CDR3 is TGTGCCACCAGTGATTTGCAGGGGGCCGGGGAGCTGTTTTTT. Its protein is CATSDLQGAGELFF.

The chain combines TRBV6-5 with TRBJ1-3; 8 bases are shared with TRBD1. The germline gives CDR1 MNHEY, CDR2 SVGAGI. The junction had 3 bases not matched to a gene; V was cut back by 0 bases and J by 8 bases. The CDR3 sequence is 14 residues long. The CDR3 reads CASSYSTGVDTIYF. In DNA form, the CDR3 reads TGTGCCAGCAGTTACTCGACAGGGGTAGACACCATATATTTT.

The V call is TRBV27, the J call TRBJ1-1; possibly TRBD1 for D (6 bases). V was pared by 7 bases and J by 0 bases, with 24 bases between. The V gene's germline CDR1 is MNHEY and CDR2 SMNVEV (reference sequence). The CDR3 consists of 18 residues. CDR3: CASKNGGIVGQMNTEAFF. CDR3 DNA sequence: TGTGCCAGCAAAAACGGTGGGATCGTTGGACAGATGAACACTGAAGCTTTCTTT.

The genes are TRBV6-1 and TRBJ2-7; 7 bases map to TRBD1. CDR3 size: 15 residues. V lost 3 bases, J lost 3 bases, and 8 bases stayed unmatched. The germline CDR1 and CDR2 sequences are MNHNS and SASEGT. CDR3 nucleotide sequence: TGTGCCAGCAGTGATAGAGAGGGGGCGCTCTACGAGCAGTACTTC. Encoded protein: CASSDREGALYEQYF.

The CDR3 region has the DNA TGTGCCAGCGCCTCCGGGACAGCCCCAGATACGCAGTATTTT. Translating it yields CASASGTAPDTQYF. The V gene is TRBV7-9, the J gene TRBJ2-3, with TRBD1 matching over 7 bases. V lost 8 bases and J lost 4; bases outside the gene matches: 9. Germline values: CDR1 SEHNR, CDR2 FQNEAQ (reference sequence). This CDR3 contains 14 residues.

This clone was observed a few times. The rearrangement links TRBV7-2 to TRBJ2-3; 10 bases line up with TRBD2. The V segment lost 5 bases and the J segment 8 bases; nucleotides outside the gene matches: 13. The germline CDR1 and CDR2 sequences are SGHTA and FQGNSA. The CDR3 spans 16 residues. The CDR3 sequence: CASSPRVSSGGSTQYF. CDR3 sequence (DNA): TGTGCCAGCAGCCCAAGAGTGTCTAGCGGGGGAAGTACGCAGTATTTT.

The V and J genes are TRBV25-1 and TRBJ2-7; maybe TRBD2 (5 bases). V lost 5 bases and J 2 bases, leaving 10 bases between the germline ends. Germline V gene lookup returns CDR1 MGHDK and CDR2 SYGVNS. The CDR3 runs 13 residues. The DNA for the CDR3 is TGTGCCAGCAGTATTGGGGAGACCTACGAGCAGTACTTC. Protein: CASSIGETYEQYF.

This clone has only one observation. The genes are TRBV11-2 and TRBJ2-5, with TRBD2 matching 9 bases. CDR3 length equals 15 residues. Germline CDR1 reads SGHAT; CDR2 reads FQNNGV. Trimming took 6 bases from V and 5 from J; bases not matched to a gene: 10. The CDR3 sequence is CASRAPGLAIETQYF. For the CDR3, the DNA is TGTGCCAGCAGGGCCCCGGGACTAGCAATTGAGACCCAGTACTTC.

CDR3 in DNA: TGTGCCAGCAGTGATGGCCAGCCCCAGCATTTT. The encoded protein is CASSDGQPQHF. This chain links TRBV2 with TRBJ1-5; D is unclear. There are 11 residues in the CDR3. The germline CDR1 and CDR2 sequences are SNHLY and FYNNEI. V dropped 3 bases and J dropped 7 bases, with 4 bases sitting between them.

This chain joins TRBV11-3 and TRBJ2-1; a weak D match, TRBD2 (5 bases). The V gene lost 0 bases and the J gene lost 7 bases, with 13 bases spanning the gap. In germline, CDR1 is SGHNT, CDR2 YENEEA. There are 15 residues in the CDR3. In DNA, the CDR3 is TGTGCCAGCAGCTTAGAAACGGCGGGCCAGAATGAGCAGTTCTTC. It translates to CASSLETAGQNEQFF.

This chain uses TRBV28 with TRBJ1-2, with 9 bases matching TRBD1. CDR1 and CDR2 from the germline V gene are MDHEN and SYDVKM. After removal of 2 bases from V and 4 bases from J, the junction contained 5 bases not matched to a gene. This CDR3 is 15 amino acids long. The CDR3 protein is CASSLGGQGGYGYTF. CDR3 DNA: TGTGCCAGCAGTTTAGGGGGACAGGGCGGCTATGGCTACACCTTC.

The chain joins TRBV5-1 to TRBJ2-7; the match to TRBD2 covers 13 bases. J gave up 0 bases and V 0 bases, and 6 bases lay outside the gene matches. This CDR3 contains 18 residues. CDR1 and CDR2 (germline): SGHRS, YFSETQ. This chain's CDR3 is CASSLVGLAGSSSYEQYF. Here the CDR3 DNA reads TGCGCCAGCAGCTTGGTGGGACTAGCGGGATCATCCTCCTACGAGCAGTACTTC.

This clone was detected only once. The chain couples TRBV9 to TRBJ2-7; 7 bases are shared with TRBD2. From germline, CDR1 is SGDLS and CDR2 YYNGEE. The V gene end was trimmed by 4 bases and the J gene end by 3 bases; junction bases not matched to a gene: 7. CDR3 size: 14 residues. In DNA form, the CDR3 reads TGTGCCAGCAGCCCCGGGGGGACGGTCTACGAGCAGTACTTC. Translating it yields CASSPGGTVYEQYF.

CDR3 DNA sequence: TGTGCCACCAGTGATGCCGAAAGCGATTGGGAGACCCAGTACTTC. Its translation: CATSDAESDWETQYF. V gene TRBV24-1 combines with J gene TRBJ2-5; no reliable D call. From germline, CDR1 is KGHDR and CDR2 SFDVKD. Deletions cut 3 bases from V and 5 bases from J, with 15 bases between. The CDR3 runs to 15 residues.